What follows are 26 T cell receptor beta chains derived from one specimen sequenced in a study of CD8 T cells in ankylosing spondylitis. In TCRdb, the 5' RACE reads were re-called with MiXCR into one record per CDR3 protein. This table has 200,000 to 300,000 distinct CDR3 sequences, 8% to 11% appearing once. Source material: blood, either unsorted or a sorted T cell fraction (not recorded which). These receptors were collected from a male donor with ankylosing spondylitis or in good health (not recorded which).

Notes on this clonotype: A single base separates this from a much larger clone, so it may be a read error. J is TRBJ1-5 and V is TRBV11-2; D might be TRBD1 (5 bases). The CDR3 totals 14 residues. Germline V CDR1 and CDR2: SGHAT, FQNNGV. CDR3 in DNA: TGTGCCGGCAGCCCGGGGCACGTCAATCAGCCCCAGCATTTT. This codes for CAGSPGHVNQPQHF. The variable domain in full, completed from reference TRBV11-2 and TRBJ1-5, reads EAGVAQSPRYKIIEKRQSVAFWCNPISGHATLYWYQQILGQGPKLLIQFQNNGVVDDSQLPKDRFSAERLKGVDSTLKIQPAKLEDSAVYLCAGSPGHVNQPQHFGDGTRLSIL.

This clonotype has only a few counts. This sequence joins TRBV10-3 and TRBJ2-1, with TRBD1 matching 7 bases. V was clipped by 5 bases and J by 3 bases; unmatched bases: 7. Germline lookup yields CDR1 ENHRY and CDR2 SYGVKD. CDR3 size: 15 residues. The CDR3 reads CAISLRTGVYNEQFF. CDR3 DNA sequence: TGTGCCATCAGTCTAAGGACAGGCGTCTACAATGAGCAGTTCTTC.

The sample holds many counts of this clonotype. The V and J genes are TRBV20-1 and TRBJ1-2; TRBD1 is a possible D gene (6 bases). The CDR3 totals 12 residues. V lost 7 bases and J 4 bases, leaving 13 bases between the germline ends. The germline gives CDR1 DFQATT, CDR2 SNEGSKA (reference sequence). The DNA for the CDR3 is TGCAGTGGATGGGAGGGGGTCTATGGCTACACCTTC. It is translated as CSGWEGVYGYTF.

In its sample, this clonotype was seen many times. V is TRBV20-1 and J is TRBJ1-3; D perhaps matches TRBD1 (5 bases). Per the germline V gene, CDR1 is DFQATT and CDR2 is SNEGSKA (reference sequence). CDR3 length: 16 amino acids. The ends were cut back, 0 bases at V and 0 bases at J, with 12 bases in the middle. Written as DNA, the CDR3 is TGCAGTGCTAGAGATCGAAGGGGTTTCTCTGGAAACACCATATATTTT. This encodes CSARDRRGFSGNTIYF.

The CDR3 is CASSLSRFSGREDYEQYF. The CDR3 DNA sequence: TGTGCCAGCAGCTTAAGTAGGTTTAGCGGGAGGGAAGACTACGAGCAGTACTTC. The rearrangement links TRBV11-1 to TRBJ2-7, with TRBD2 matching over 11 bases. The CDR3 extends over 18 amino acids. Germline V gene data show CDR1 as SGHAT and CDR2 as FQDESV (reference sequence). J gave up 3 bases and V 2 bases, and 12 bases lay outside the gene matches.

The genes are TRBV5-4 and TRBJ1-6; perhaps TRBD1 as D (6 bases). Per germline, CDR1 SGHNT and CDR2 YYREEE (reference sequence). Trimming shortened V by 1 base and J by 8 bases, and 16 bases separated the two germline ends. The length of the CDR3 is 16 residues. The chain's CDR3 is CASSLSGTPLDSPLHF. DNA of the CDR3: TGTGCCAGCAGCTTGTCCGGGACACCACTCGATTCACCCCTCCACTTT.

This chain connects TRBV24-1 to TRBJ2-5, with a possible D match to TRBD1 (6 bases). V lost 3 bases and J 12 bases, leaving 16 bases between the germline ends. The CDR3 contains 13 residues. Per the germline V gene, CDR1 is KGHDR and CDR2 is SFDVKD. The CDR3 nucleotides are TGTGCCACCAGTGATACTTCCAGGGGCCCGGAGTACTTC. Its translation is CATSDTSRGPEYF.

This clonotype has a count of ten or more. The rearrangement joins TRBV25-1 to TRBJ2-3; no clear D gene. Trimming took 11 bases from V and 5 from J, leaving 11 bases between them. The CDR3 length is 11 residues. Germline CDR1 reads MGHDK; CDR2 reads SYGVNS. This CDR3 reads CAARWKDTQYF. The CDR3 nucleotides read TGTGCCGCCCGTTGGAAAGATACGCAGTATTTT.

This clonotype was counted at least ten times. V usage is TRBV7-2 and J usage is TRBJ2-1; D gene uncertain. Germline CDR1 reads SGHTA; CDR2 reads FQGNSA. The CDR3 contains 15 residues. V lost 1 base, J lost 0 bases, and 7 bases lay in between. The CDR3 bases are TGTGCCAGCAGCTTAGTGGGCCGCTCCTACAATGAGCAGTTCTTC. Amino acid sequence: CASSLVGRSYNEQFF. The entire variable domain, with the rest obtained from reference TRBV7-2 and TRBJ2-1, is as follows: GAGVSQSPSNKVTEKGKDVELRCDPISGHTALYWYRQSLGQGLEFLIYFQGNSAPDKSGLPSDRFSAERTGGSVSTLTIQRTQQEDSAVYLCASSLVGRSYNEQFFGPGTRLTVL.

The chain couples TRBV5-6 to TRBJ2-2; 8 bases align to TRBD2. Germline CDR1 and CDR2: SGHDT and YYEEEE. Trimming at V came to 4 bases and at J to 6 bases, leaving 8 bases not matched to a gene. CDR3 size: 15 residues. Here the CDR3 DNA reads TGTGCCAGCAGCCCGGGACTAGGTCGGGCCGGGGAGCTGTTTTTT. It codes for CASSPGLGRAGELFF.

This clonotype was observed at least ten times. The CDR3 sequence is CASTRDSPLTNTGELFF. CDR3 sequence (DNA): TGTGCCAGCACCCGGGACAGCCCCCTAACGAACACCGGGGAGCTGTTTTTT. The V and J genes are TRBV12-3 or TRBV12-4 and TRBJ2-2, with 7 positions matching TRBD1. This CDR3 has 17 amino acids. The V and J ends lost 7 bases and 0 bases, in that order; junction bases with no gene match: 11.

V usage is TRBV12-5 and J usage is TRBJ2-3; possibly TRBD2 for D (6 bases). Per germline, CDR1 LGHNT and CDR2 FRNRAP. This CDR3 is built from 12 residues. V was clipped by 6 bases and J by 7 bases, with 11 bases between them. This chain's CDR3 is CASGRDLNTQYF. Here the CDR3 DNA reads TGTGCTAGTGGCAGGGACTTAAATACGCAGTATTTT.

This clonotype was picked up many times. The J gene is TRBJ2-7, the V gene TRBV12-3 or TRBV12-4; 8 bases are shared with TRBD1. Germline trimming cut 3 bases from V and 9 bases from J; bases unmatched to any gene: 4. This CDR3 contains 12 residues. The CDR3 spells CASSFGQGRQYF. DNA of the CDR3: TGTGCCAGCAGTTTCGGACAGGGAAGGCAGTACTTC.

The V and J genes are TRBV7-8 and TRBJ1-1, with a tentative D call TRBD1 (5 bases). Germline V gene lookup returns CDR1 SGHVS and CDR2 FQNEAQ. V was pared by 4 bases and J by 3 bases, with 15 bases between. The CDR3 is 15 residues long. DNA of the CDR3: TGTGCCAGCAGCTCCGTCCCAGGGAGCGACACTGAAGCTTTCTTT. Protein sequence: CASSSVPGSDTEAFF.

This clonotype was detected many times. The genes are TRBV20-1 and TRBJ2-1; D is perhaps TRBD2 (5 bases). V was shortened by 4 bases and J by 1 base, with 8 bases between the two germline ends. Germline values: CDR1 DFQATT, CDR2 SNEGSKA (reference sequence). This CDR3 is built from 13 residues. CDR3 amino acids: CSAKAVSYNEQFF. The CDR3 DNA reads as TGCAGTGCTAAAGCGGTGTCCTACAATGAGCAGTTCTTC.

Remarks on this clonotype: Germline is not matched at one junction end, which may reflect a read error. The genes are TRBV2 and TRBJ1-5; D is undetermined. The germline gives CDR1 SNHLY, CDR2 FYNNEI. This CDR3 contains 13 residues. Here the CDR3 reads CASKMEAGQSQHF. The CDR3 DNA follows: TGTGCCAGCAAGATGGAGGCAGGTCAGTCCCAGCATTTT. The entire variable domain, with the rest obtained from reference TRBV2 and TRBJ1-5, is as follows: EPEVTQTPSHQVTQMGQEVILRCVPISNHLYFYWYRQILGQKVEFLVSFYNNEISEKSEIFDDQFSVERPDGSNFTLKIRSTKLEDSAMYFCASKMEAGQSQHFGDGTRLSIL.

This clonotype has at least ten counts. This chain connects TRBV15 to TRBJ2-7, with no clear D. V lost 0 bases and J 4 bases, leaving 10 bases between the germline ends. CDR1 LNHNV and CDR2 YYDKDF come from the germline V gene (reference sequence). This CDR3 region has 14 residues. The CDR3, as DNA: TGTGCCACCAGCAGAGATCCGGGTCCATACGAGCAGTACTTC. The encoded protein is CATSRDPGPYEQYF.

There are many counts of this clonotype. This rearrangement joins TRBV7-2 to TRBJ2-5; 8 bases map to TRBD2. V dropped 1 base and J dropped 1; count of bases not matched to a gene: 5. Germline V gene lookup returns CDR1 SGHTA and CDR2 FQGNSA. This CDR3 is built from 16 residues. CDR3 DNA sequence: TGTGCCAGCAGCTTAGTTGGCGGGGGGACCCAAGAGACCCAGTACTTC. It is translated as CASSLVGGGTQETQYF.

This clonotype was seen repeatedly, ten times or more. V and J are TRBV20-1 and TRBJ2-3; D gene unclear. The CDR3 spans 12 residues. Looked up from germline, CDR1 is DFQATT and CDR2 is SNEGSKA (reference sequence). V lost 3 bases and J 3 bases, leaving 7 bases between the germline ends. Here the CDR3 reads CSARGNTDTQYF. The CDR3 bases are TGCAGTGCTAGGGGTAATACAGATACGCAGTATTTT.

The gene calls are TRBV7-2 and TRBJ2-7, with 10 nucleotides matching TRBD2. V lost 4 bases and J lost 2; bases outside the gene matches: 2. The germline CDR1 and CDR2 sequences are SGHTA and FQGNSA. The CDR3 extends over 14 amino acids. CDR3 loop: CASSWTSGPYEQYF. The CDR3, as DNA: TGTGCCAGCAGCTGGACTAGCGGTCCCTACGAGCAGTACTTC.

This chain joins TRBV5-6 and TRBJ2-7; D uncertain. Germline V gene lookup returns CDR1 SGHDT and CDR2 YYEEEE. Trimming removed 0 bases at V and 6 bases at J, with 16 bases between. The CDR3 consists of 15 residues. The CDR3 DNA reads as TGTGCCAGCAGCTTGGTAACGGCGAGTTGGTCCGAGCAGTACTTC. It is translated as CASSLVTASWSEQYF.

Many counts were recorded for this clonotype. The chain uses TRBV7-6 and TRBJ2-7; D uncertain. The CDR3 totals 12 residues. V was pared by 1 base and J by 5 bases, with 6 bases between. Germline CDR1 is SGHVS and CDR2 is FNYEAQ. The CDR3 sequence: CASSLGANEQYF. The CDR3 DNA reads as TGTGCCAGCAGCTTAGGTGCTAACGAGCAGTACTTC.

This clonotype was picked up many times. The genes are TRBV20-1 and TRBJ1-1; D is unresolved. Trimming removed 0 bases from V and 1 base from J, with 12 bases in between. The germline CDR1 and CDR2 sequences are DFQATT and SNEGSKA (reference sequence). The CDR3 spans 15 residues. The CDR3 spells CSARESKRGNTEAFF. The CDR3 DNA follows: TGCAGTGCTAGAGAATCCAAACGGGGGAACACTGAAGCTTTCTTT.

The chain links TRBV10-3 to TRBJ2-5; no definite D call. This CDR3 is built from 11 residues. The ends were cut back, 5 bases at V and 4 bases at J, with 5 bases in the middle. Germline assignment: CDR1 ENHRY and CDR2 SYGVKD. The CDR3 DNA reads TGTGCCATCAGTACGGGAGAGACCCAGTACTTC. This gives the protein CAISTGETQYF.

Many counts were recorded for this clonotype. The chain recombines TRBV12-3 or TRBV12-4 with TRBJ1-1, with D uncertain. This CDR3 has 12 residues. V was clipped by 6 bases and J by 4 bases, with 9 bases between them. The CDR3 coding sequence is TGTGCCAGCAGGCCAAAGGGCACTGAAGCTTTCTTT. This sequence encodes CASRPKGTEAFF.

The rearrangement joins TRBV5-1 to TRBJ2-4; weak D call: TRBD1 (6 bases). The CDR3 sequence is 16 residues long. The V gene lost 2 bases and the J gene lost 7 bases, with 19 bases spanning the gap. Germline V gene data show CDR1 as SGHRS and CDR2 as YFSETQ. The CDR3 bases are TGCGCCAGCAGCTTAGACCCTGGACAGCCAGGGAACATTCAGTACTTC. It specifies CASSLDPGQPGNIQYF.